Following are 8 T cell receptor beta chains from one sample sequenced in a study of response to subunit inactivated influenza vaccine. MiXCR, applied by TCRdb to the RT-PCR reads, yields one record per CDR3 protein. The table includes some 520,000 distinct CDR3 sequences, 16% detected once. The material sequenced was CD4+ T cells sorted from PBMCs, taken roughly 24 months after vaccination. The receptor set was obtained from a man in his fifties or sixties who received an inactivated influenza vaccine.

In this sample, this clonotype turned up many times. The chain uses TRBV28 and TRBJ2-2; 8 bases line up with TRBD1. There are 16 residues in the CDR3. Losses at the gene ends were 3 bases for V and 3 bases for J; bases not matched to a gene: 6. Looked up from germline, CDR1 is MDHEN and CDR2 is SYDVKM. CDR3 sequence (DNA): TGTGCCAGCAGTTTCGGACAGGGTAGGGACACCGGGGAGCTGTTTTTT. The encoded protein is CASSFGQGRDTGELFF.

This rearrangement joins TRBV12-3 or TRBV12-4 to TRBJ2-6, with D unclear. V lost 5 bases to trimming and J lost 4 bases, with 12 bases between them. The CDR3 is 15 amino acids. The CDR3 loop reads CASSRRLWGANVLTF. The CDR3 DNA reads TGTGCCAGCAGTCGCCGACTGTGGGGGGCCAACGTCCTGACTTTC.

This clonotype was found once. The genes are TRBV28 and TRBJ2-1; 12 nucleotides agree with TRBD2. The V gene's germline CDR1 is MDHEN and CDR2 SYDVKM. The CDR3 spans 15 residues. With V trimmed by 1 base and J by 13 bases, 8 bases remained unmatched. CDR3: CASSLSSGRVIFQFF. The CDR3 DNA reads TGTGCCAGCAGTTTATCTAGCGGGAGGGTCATCTTCCAGTTCTTC.

This clonotype has at least ten counts. This rearrangement joins TRBV12-3 or TRBV12-4 to TRBJ2-5; TRBD2 agrees at 10 bases. CDR3 length: 15 amino acids. With V trimmed by 1 base and J by 2 bases, 1 base remained unmatched. CDR3 sequence: CASSLGAGGQETQYF. The CDR3 nucleotides are TGTGCCAGCAGTTTAGGAGCGGGGGGGCAAGAGACCCAGTACTTC.

This clonotype was seen at least ten times. The V and J genes are TRBV10-3 and TRBJ2-3; 11 nucleotides agree with TRBD2. The trim removed 4 bases at V and 8 bases at J, leaving 5 bases unmatched. This CDR3 has 14 amino acids. Germline V lookup: CDR1 ENHRY, CDR2 SYGVKD. The CDR3: CAISGGTSGSTQYF. The CDR3 DNA follows: TGTGCCATCAGTGGGGGGACTAGCGGAAGTACGCAGTATTTT.

J is TRBJ1-3 and V is TRBV2; D gene ambiguous. The CDR3 runs to 14 residues. Germline CDR1 is SNHLY and CDR2 is FYNNEI. V dropped 3 bases and J dropped 4 bases, with 10 bases sitting between them. CDR3 nucleotide sequence: TGTGCCAGCAGTGACCGCGGGTTGGGAAACACCATATATTTT. Translation: CASSDRGLGNTIYF. The full variable domain, rest sourced from reference TRBV2 and TRBJ1-3, is EPEVTQTPSHQVTQMGQEVILRCVPISNHLYFYWYRQILGQKVEFLVSFYNNEISEKSEIFDDQFSVERPDGSNFTLKIRSTKLEDSAMYFCASSDRGLGNTIYFGEGSWLTVV.

The chain has TRBV12-3 or TRBV12-4 and TRBJ1-2; 7 nucleotides agree with TRBD1. The V segment lost 6 bases and the J segment 2 bases; nucleotides outside the gene matches: 12. This CDR3 is 16 amino acids long. CDR3 region: CASSLKQTQGNYGYTF. The CDR3 coding sequence is TGTGCCAGCAGCCTAAAACAAACACAGGGGAACTATGGCTACACCTTC.

This clonotype showed up just a few times. The CDR3 DNA follows: TGTGCCAGCTCACCCTATAGCGGGAGCACAGATACGCAGTATTTT. Protein product: CASSPYSGSTDTQYF. J is TRBJ2-3 and V is TRBV18, with 7 bases fitting TRBD2. CDR3 length: 15 residues. Germline CDR1 and CDR2: KGHSH and LQKENI. J gave up 0 bases and V 3 bases, and 3 bases lay outside the gene matches.